These T cell receptor beta chains were read from a single sample in a study of T-cell reconstitution after alpha-beta-depleted transplantation in children. TCRdb reprocessed the PCR reads with MiXCR, giving one entry per CDR3 protein. The table records about 610,000 distinct CDR3 sequences, 10% of them present only once. Here the sequenced sample was PBMCs from the stem cell graft donor, taken from the stem cell graft. These receptors were obtained from a human donor who donated a stem cell graft to a child with acute myeloid leukemia. The conserved cysteine and the conserved F or W are not part of the CDR3 here. Each record gives: D gene, J gene, V gene, CDR3 protein. A D gene is named only where the DNA matches it firmly.

D: .; J: TRBJ2-7; V: TRBV25-1; CDR3: ASSESPGPPYEQY
D: .; J: TRBJ2-4; V: TRBV28; CDR3: ASRGFDPRGAKNIQY
D: .; J: TRBJ2-1; V: TRBV4-2; CDR3: ASSQGLAVLNEQF
D: .; J: TRBJ1-3; V: TRBV5-1; CDR3: ASSFAGDTIY
D: .; J: TRBJ2-1; V: TRBV11-2; CDR3: ASSLALRSDEQF
D: TRBD2; J: TRBJ2-1; V: TRBV12-3/TRBV12-4; CDR3: ASSFIGTSGLGNEQF
D: .; J: TRBJ2-3; V: TRBV28; CDR3: AVEEGSADTQY
D: .; J: TRBJ2-2; V: TRBV29-1; CDR3: SVITGIWGGELF
D: TRBD1; J: TRBJ1-1; V: TRBV24-1; CDR3: ATSDPQGDDTEAF
D: .; J: TRBJ1-1; V: TRBV15; CDR3: ATSRVDTEAF
D: TRBD1; J: TRBJ2-2; V: TRBV7-2; CDR3: ASSSTGMNTGELF
D: .; J: TRBJ1-5; V: TRBV20-1; CDR3: SAKRTVYSNQPQH
D: TRBD2; J: TRBJ2-3; V: TRBV5-1; CDR3: ASSLYAGGGGDTQY
D: .; J: TRBJ2-7; V: TRBV5-1; CDR3: ASSLTGNHEQY
D: .; J: TRBJ2-1; V: TRBV20-1; CDR3: SARTGASLNEQF
D: .; J: TRBJ1-5; V: TRBV12-3/TRBV12-4; CDR3: ASSTVTGSNQPQH
D: TRBD2; J: TRBJ2-7; V: TRBV4-3; CDR3: ASSQVTAGLAGYEQY
D: TRBD1; J: TRBJ2-7; V: TRBV29-1; CDR3: SPQMRGQSYEQY
D: .; J: TRBJ1-1; V: TRBV11-3; CDR3: ASSPNVGDEAF
D: .; J: TRBJ2-2; V: TRBV20-1; CDR3: SARGLFRNTGELF
D: TRBD2; J: TRBJ2-1; V: TRBV2; CDR3: AIGGTSNEQF
D: .; J: TRBJ2-1; V: TRBV4-2; CDR3: ASSQRILSLAENNEQF
D: .; J: TRBJ2-1; V: TRBV5-4; CDR3: ASSWGYRLGNEQF
D: .; J: TRBJ2-5; V: TRBV2; CDR3: ASREQGPNLWETQY
D: TRBD2; J: TRBJ2-1; V: TRBV29-1; CDR3: SVDEGFWREKGRNEQF
D: .; J: TRBJ2-3; V: TRBV7-2; CDR3: ASKETRHTDTQY
D: .; J: TRBJ2-7; V: TRBV14; CDR3: ASSQDRRSGQY
D: TRBD1; J: TRBJ2-5; V: TRBV12-3/TRBV12-4; CDR3: ASSLAGRGIRETQY
D: .; J: TRBJ1-2; V: TRBV25-1; CDR3: ASSVSGQLNYGYT
D: .; J: TRBJ1-4; V: TRBV20-1; CDR3: SAARDGRNEKLF
D: .; J: TRBJ1-3; V: TRBV5-8; CDR3: ASSSPLGVSGNTIY
D: TRBD1; J: TRBJ2-7; V: TRBV28; CDR3: ASSALDRGRNYEQY
D: TRBD1; J: TRBJ1-2; V: TRBV12-3/TRBV12-4; CDR3: ASSAPFRDRTHGYT
D: .; J: TRBJ1-6; V: TRBV6-5; CDR3: ASSPRSSYNSPLH
D: .; J: TRBJ2-1; V: TRBV5-1; CDR3: ASSLIRGSSYNEQF
D: TRBD1; J: TRBJ1-2; V: TRBV7-9; CDR3: ASSPGQGVGYT
D: .; J: TRBJ2-1; V: TRBV12-5; CDR3: ASGLVSNEQF
D: .; J: TRBJ2-7; V: TRBV25-1; CDR3: ASIGLGVGEQY
D: .; J: TRBJ2-2; V: TRBV28; CDR3: ASRPRWGRSTGELF
D: .; J: TRBJ1-1; V: TRBV29-1; CDR3: SVAQDLRNTEAF
D: .; J: TRBJ2-7; V: TRBV25-1; CDR3: ASSEGTYEQY
D: TRBD2; J: TRBJ2-7; V: TRBV27; CDR3: ASIPIAGGGEQY
D: TRBD1; J: TRBJ1-4; V: TRBV6-1; CDR3: ASSSVSGTGVEKLF
D: .; J: TRBJ2-2; V: TRBV7-9; CDR3: ASSLAGRRTGELF
D: .; J: TRBJ2-3; V: TRBV20-1; CDR3: SARQITSTDTQY
D: TRBD1; J: TRBJ2-1; V: TRBV5-1; CDR3: ASSPDRVYEQF
D: TRBD2; J: TRBJ2-7; V: TRBV11-2; CDR3: ASSWERESYEQY
D: .; J: TRBJ1-5; V: TRBV6-1; CDR3: ASSETRNQPLH
D: .; J: TRBJ1-1; V: TRBV30; CDR3: AWSVLEVGDTEAF
D: .; J: TRBJ2-7; V: TRBV11-2; CDR3: ASSLAPQYEQY
D: TRBD1; J: TRBJ1-1; V: TRBV6-1; CDR3: ASTIRTGTNTEAF
D: TRBD1; J: TRBJ2-7; V: TRBV6-2/TRBV6-3; CDR3: ASSPTTGLRAYEQY